Described below is a single T cell receptor beta chain sequence and its context. The template switching step added UMIs that contained a 6-nucleotide sample barcode. Two rounds of nested PCR, of roughly 15 and 9 cycles, were run on TCRalpha and TCRbeta cDNA. TCRdb reworked the 5' RACE reads into one entry per CDR3 protein, no DNA. The clone table shows 140,000 to 150,000 distinct CDR3 sequences, with the ten largest holding roughly 1.2%. The sample is drawn from a study of monozygotic twins with inflammatory bowel disease. This CDR3 is 17 amino acids long. Germline lookup yields CDR1 SGHRS and CDR2 YFSETQ.

Sequencing was done on a sample of blood. The clonotype comes from a human donor with ulcerative colitis or Crohn's disease, or a healthy co-twin of an affected twin (not recorded which). The V gene is TRBV5-1, the J gene TRBJ2-5; TCRdb gives TRBD1 as the D gene, but with no DNA this cannot be confirmed. The CDR3 region is CASSWWTERQLQETQYF.